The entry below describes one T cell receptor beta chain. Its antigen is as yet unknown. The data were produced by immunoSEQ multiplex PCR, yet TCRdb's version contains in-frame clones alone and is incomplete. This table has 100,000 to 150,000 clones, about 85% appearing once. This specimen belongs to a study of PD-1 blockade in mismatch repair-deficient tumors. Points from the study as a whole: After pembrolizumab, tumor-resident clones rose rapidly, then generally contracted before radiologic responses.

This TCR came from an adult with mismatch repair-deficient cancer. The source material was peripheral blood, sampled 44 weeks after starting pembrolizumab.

The CDR3 sequence is CASSERRNNQPQHF. In DNA, the CDR3 is TGTGCCAGCAGTGAAAGGCGGAACAATCAGCCCCAGCATTTT. The chain is built from TRBV2 and TRBJ1-5; D unresolved. The CDR3 totals 14 residues. V lost 2 bases to trimming and J lost 3 bases, with 8 bases between them. CDR1 is SNHLY, CDR2 FYNNEI, per germline.